This T cell receptor beta chain was sequenced during a study of cytomegalovirus exposure and HLA in healthy donors. Background on the study: The approximately 120 validation repertoires were reported in a later analysis to have been generated on the same platform as the roughly 700 first-cohort repertoires.

This CDR3 region has 15 residues. Germline CDR1 SNHLY, CDR2 FYNNEI. A remark on this clone: Its target is unknown.

Only in-frame clones appear in the TCRdb table, and some are missing; sequencing was by immunoSEQ multiplex PCR. The sample yields about 150,000 clones, less than 90% seen once. Study findings and constraints: In the 120 validation repertoires, approximately 93% of cluster scores exceeded 0, per a later analysis. The study put under 200 TCR beta chains on its list as cytomegalovirus-associated.

This TCR came from a man aged 18 to 29 in good health and CMV-seropositive. Sequences were obtained from PBMCs. This rearrangement joins TRBV2 to TRBJ2-1; 14 bases map to TRBD2. The CDR3 nucleotides are TGTGCACGGACTAGCGGGGGGAGCTCCTACAATGAGCAGTTCTTC. Translation gives CARTSGGSSYNEQFF.